Here is one TCR beta chain with its context. This sample was included in a study of blood T cell repertoires in COVID-19. Overall study context: COVID-19 samples from acute and convalescent phases originated in the United States, Italy and Spain. PBMCs, B-cell-depleted T cells, or T cells were the source of the cDNA or gDNA that made up the material.

Source study methods: Reference gene primer amplification gave estimated nucleated cell counts. Measured with immunoSEQ multiplex PCR; TCRdb has only the in-frame clones, and not every one. The D gene and trimming were derived from the DNA, and the V and J assignments and clone size from that table. Of about 74,000 clones detected, around 87% appear once; the ten largest clones hold 25% to 35%. Trimming took 0 bases from V and 3 from J; bases not matched to a gene: 3. Germline CDR1 SGDLS, CDR2 YYNGEE. CDR3 length: 15 residues. Input material: peripheral blood. The chain combines TRBV9 with TRBJ2-1, with 7 bases lining up with TRBD1. This sequence originates from an elderly woman with active or convalescent COVID-19. The CDR3 loop reads CASSVGPGGYNEQFF. The CDR3 DNA reads as TGTGCCAGCAGCGTAGGCCCAGGGGGCTACAATGAGCAGTTCTTC.